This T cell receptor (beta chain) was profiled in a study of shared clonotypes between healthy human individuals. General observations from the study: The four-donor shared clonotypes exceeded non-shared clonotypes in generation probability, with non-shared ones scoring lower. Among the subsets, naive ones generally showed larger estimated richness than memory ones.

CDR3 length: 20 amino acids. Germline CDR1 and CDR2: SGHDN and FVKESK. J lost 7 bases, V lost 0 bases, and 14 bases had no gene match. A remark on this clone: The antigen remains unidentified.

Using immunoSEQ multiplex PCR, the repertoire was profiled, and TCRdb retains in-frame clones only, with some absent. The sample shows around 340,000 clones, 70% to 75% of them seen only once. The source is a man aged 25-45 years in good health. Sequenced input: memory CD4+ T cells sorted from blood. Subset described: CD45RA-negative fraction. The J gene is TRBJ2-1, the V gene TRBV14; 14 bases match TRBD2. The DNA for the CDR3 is TGTGCCAGCAGCCAAGATTTCACCCTGGGACTAGCGGGAGTGGGAAATGAGCAGTTCTTC. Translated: CASSQDFTLGLAGVGNEQFF.